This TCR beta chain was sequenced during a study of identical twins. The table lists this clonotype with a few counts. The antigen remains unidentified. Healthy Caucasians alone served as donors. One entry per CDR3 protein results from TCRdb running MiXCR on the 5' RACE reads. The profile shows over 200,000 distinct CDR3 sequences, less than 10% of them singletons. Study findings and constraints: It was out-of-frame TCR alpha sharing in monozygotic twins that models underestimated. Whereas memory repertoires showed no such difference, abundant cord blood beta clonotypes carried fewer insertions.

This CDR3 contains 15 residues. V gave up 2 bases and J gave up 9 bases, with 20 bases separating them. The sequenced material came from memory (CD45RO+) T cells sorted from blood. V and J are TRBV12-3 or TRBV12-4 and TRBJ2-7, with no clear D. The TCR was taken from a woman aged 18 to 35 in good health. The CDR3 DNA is TGTGCCAGCAGTTTAACCCTCGGACGGACCGATAGGCAGTACTTC. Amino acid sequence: CASSLTLGRTDRQYF.